The 7 T cell receptor beta chains given below trace back to one sample, sequenced in a study of T cell responses to AZD1222 COVID-19 vaccine. Measured with immunoSEQ multiplex PCR; TCRdb has only the in-frame clones, and not every one. The repertoire consists of about 85,000 clones, with about 90% occurring once and the leading ten covering approximately 15%. The sequencing used peripheral blood, collected on day 0 of AZD1222 vaccination. Receptors originate from an adult in good health.

This chain joins TRBV7-9 and TRBJ1-3; 7 bases fit TRBD1. Germline CDR1 SEHNR, CDR2 FQNEAQ (reference sequence). The CDR3 covers 16 residues. The trim removed 7 bases at V and 2 bases at J, leaving 11 bases unmatched. Written as DNA, the CDR3 is TGTGCCAGCAACCAAAACAGGGGCACGGCTGGAAACACCATATATTTT. Protein: CASNQNRGTAGNTIYF.

V usage is TRBV28 and J usage is TRBJ2-2; possible D gene TRBD2, 6 bases. Germline lookup yields CDR1 MDHEN and CDR2 SYDVKM. The V end lost 5 bases, the J end lost 5 bases, and 9 bases lay between the germline ends. This CDR3 is built from 13 residues. CDR3 amino acids: CASSLTSTGELFF. CDR3 nucleotides: TGTGCCAGCAGTCTGACTAGTACCGGGGAGCTGTTTTTT.

A single count supports this clone. This rearrangement joins TRBV6-1 to TRBJ2-7; D gene uncertain. Germline CDR1 and CDR2: MNHNS and SASEGT. The V and J ends lost 2 bases and 2 bases respectively, with 10 bases between them. CDR3 length: 14 residues. As DNA, the CDR3 is TGTGCCAGCAGTGAATTCTCAAAACCCTACGAGCAGTACTTC. Protein sequence: CASSEFSKPYEQYF.

V is TRBV5-4 and J is TRBJ1-1; D is unresolved. There are 12 residues in the CDR3. Trimming stripped 4 bases from V and 3 bases from J, with 7 bases between. Germline CDR1 and CDR2: SGHNT and YYREEE (reference sequence). CDR3 bases: TGTGCCAGCAGCAGACAAGACACTGAAGCTTTCTTT. This codes for CASSRQDTEAFF.

The J gene is TRBJ2-7, the V gene TRBV7-9; 10 positions agree with TRBD2. The CDR3 has 15 amino acids. V dropped 1 base and J dropped 6; count of bases not matched to a gene: 6. Germline lookup yields CDR1 SEHNR and CDR2 FQNEAQ (reference sequence). The CDR3 protein is CASSLEGLAGAEQYF. As DNA, the CDR3 is TGTGCCAGCAGCTTAGAGGGGCTAGCGGGAGCCGAGCAGTACTTC.

This CDR3 reads CASSSPNSPLHF. The CDR3 nucleotides read TGTGCCAGCAGTTCGCCGAACTCACCCCTCCACTTT. The rearrangement joins TRBV27 to TRBJ1-6; D is unclear. CDR1 MNHEY and CDR2 SMNVEV come from the germline V gene (reference sequence). The CDR3 runs 12 residues. Trimming left V 4 bases short and J 10 bases short, with 8 bases between.

A few counts support this clone. The V gene is TRBV5-8, the J gene TRBJ2-7; 7 bases match TRBD2. Germline V gene sequence: CDR1 SGHTS, CDR2 YDEGEE. Trimming took 0 bases from V and 5 from J; bases not matched to a gene: 8. This CDR3 contains 15 residues. The CDR3 DNA follows: TGTGCCAGCAGCTTGGGACTAGCAGAGAAGGACGAGCAGTACTTC. Encoded protein: CASSLGLAEKDEQYF. The variable domain in full, completed from reference TRBV5-8 and TRBJ2-7, reads EAGVTQSPTHLIKTRGQQATLRCSPISGHTSVYWYQQALGLGLQFLLWYDEGEERNRGNFPPRFSGRQFPNYSSELNVNALELEDSALYLCASSLGLAEKDEQYFGPGTRLTVT.